The 31 T cell receptor beta chains listed next were all sequenced from one sample in a study of human T cells and chemical hapten exposure. One entry per CDR3 protein results from TCRdb running MiXCR on the RACE reads. This repertoire shows roughly 100,000 distinct CDR3 sequences, around 10% found once; its top ten account for 3% to 4.5%. Sample time point: patch test 1, 2 weeks after DPC sensitization. Treatment given: therapeutic diphenylcyclopropenone sensitization with weekly scalp DPC. The specimen was whole blood, collected in connection with sensitization to the hapten diphenylcyclopropenone (DPC). The receptors were sampled from a woman in her thirties or forties with alopecia areata. Some clones in this sample may be carry-over from other donors' samples.

The V call is TRBV20-1, the J call TRBJ1-6, with 8 bases that match TRBD1. V lost 1 base to trimming and J lost 1 base; unmatched junction nucleotides: 3. CDR1 and CDR2 (germline): DFQATT, SNEGSKA (reference sequence). The CDR3 contains 16 residues. CDR3 bases: TGCAGTGCTAGAGGGGGGACAGGATCCTATAATTCACCCCTCCACTTT. It is translated as CSARGGTGSYNSPLHF.

The CDR3 DNA is TGCGCCAGCAGCCAACAGGGAATGAACACTGAAGCTTTCTTT. Residues: CASSQQGMNTEAFF. The rearrangement links TRBV4-1 to TRBJ1-1, with D perhaps matching TRBD1 (5 bases). Germline V gene lookup returns CDR1 MGHRA and CDR2 YSYEKL. The CDR3 is 14 amino acids. V was cut by 2 bases and J by 0 bases, with 7 bases left in between.

The rearrangement links TRBV20-1 to TRBJ1-1; D gene uncertain. The CDR3 is made up of 15 amino acids. Trimming shortened V by 0 bases and J by 1 base, and 12 bases separated the two germline ends. Germline CDR1 and CDR2: DFQATT and SNEGSKA (reference sequence). The CDR3 spells CSARDYTGKNTEAFF. CDR3 DNA sequence: TGCAGTGCTAGAGATTATACCGGGAAGAACACTGAAGCTTTCTTT.

This clonotype was detected only a few times. The chain recombines TRBV21-1 with TRBJ1-4; the DNA was not used to check the table's D call, TRBD1. TRBV21-1 constitutes a pseudogene. CDR3 length equals 19 residues. The CDR3 coding sequence is TGTGCCAGCAGCAAAGTCTTCCTCCAGGGGACTGCAACTAATGAAAAACTGTTTTTT. This gives the protein CASSKVFLQGTATNEKLFF.

V is TRBV19 and J is TRBJ2-7; D is ambiguous. The CDR3 is 16 residues long. Germline V gene data show CDR1 as LNHDA and CDR2 as SQIVND (reference sequence). V gave up 5 bases and J gave up 5 bases, with 22 bases separating them. The CDR3 nucleotides read TGTGCCAGTAGTCCCGAGGCCCTTAAGCTCCCCCACGAGCAGTACTTC. Residues: CASSPEALKLPHEQYF. Together with reference TRBV19 and TRBJ2-7, the CDR3 gives the full variable domain: DGGITQSPKYLFRKEGQNVTLSCEQNLNHDAMYWYRQDPGQGLRLIYYSQIVNDFQKGDIAEGYSVSREKKESFPLTVTSAQKNPTAFYLCASSPEALKLPHEQYFGPGTRLTVT.

Many counts were recorded for this clonotype. The chain joins TRBV12-3 or TRBV12-4 to TRBJ2-7; D is uncertain. Trimming cost V 0 bases and J 0 bases, with 6 bases left between them. The CDR3 covers 14 residues. The CDR3 is CASSLASNSYEQYF. CDR3 in DNA: TGTGCCAGCAGTTTAGCCAGTAACTCCTACGAGCAGTACTTC.

The CDR3 sequence: CASSYSLTGRNTEAFF. CDR3 sequence (DNA): TGTGCCAGCAGTTACTCCCTGACAGGGAGGAACACTGAAGCTTTCTTT. This chain connects TRBV6-6 to TRBJ1-1; 7 bases fit TRBD1. The CDR3 sequence is 16 residues long. V was pared by 0 bases and J by 1 base, with 5 bases of the junction left unmatched. CDR1 MNHNY and CDR2 SVGAGI come from the germline V gene (reference sequence).

This clonotype was counted between two and nine times. This chain uses TRBV5-1 with TRBJ2-2; 8 bases align to TRBD2. J lost 3 bases, V lost 0 bases, and 7 bases had no gene match. Germline CDR1 is SGHRS and CDR2 is YFSETQ. CDR3 length: 17 residues. The DNA for the CDR3 is TGCGCCAGCAGCTTGGCGTCCGGGAGGGCCTACACCGGGGAGCTGTTTTTT. This encodes CASSLASGRAYTGELFF.

In this sample, this clonotype turned up a few times. The J gene is TRBJ2-7, the V gene TRBV5-4; D possibly corresponds to TRBD2 (6 bases). V was clipped by 4 bases and J by 4 bases, with 12 bases between them. The germline V gene has CDR1 SGHNT and CDR2 YYREEE (reference sequence). CDR3 size: 13 residues. CDR3 DNA: TGTGCCAGCAGCCTCCGGGGGAATTACGAGCAGTACTTC. Translated: CASSLRGNYEQYF.

There are many counts of this clonotype. The chain is built from TRBV28 and TRBJ1-2; D is uncertain. The CDR3 has 12 amino acids. Germline V CDR1 and CDR2: MDHEN, SYDVKM. V lost 3 bases to trimming and J lost 0 bases, with 2 bases between them. The CDR3 is CASSFSNYGYTF. Here the CDR3 DNA reads TGTGCCAGCAGTTTCTCTAACTATGGCTACACCTTC.

The V call is TRBV29-1, the J call TRBJ1-2, with D perhaps TRBD1 (5 bases). Trimming took off 1 base at V and 4 bases at J, with 13 bases between the two ends. The germline V gene encodes CDR1 SQVTM and CDR2 ANQGSEA. The CDR3 length is 14 residues. CDR3 protein: CSVEGGTGFYGYTF. CDR3 DNA sequence: TGCAGCGTTGAAGGGGGCACCGGGTTCTATGGCTACACCTTC. Combining the CDR3 with reference TRBV29-1 and TRBJ1-2 gives the whole variable domain SAVISQKPSRDICQRGTSLTIQCQVDSQVTMMFWYRQQPGQSLTLIATANQGSEATYESGFVIDKFPISRPNLTFSTLTVSNMSPEDSSIYLCSVEGGTGFYGYTFGSGTRLTVV.

This chain links TRBV29-1 with TRBJ1-5; D possibly corresponds to TRBD1 (5 bases). Germline loops: CDR1 SQVTM, CDR2 ANQGSEA. The CDR3 length is 13 residues. V was pared by 4 bases and J by 1 base, with 8 bases between. The DNA for the CDR3 is TGCAGCGTTGCCCGGGACAGCAATCAGCCCCAGCATTTT. Residues: CSVARDSNQPQHF.

The chain is built from TRBV12-5 and TRBJ1-4; D is undetermined. The CDR3 totals 16 residues. V dropped 1 base and J dropped 3 bases, with 12 bases sitting between them. Germline assignment: CDR1 LGHNT and CDR2 FRNRAP. CDR3 DNA sequence: TGTGCTAGTGGTTTGGGCCAGACTAGGGCTAATGAAAAACTGTTTTTT. Translated: CASGLGQTRANEKLFF.

This clonotype has a count of ten or more. This sequence joins TRBV11-2 and TRBJ2-5, with 10 bases that match TRBD2. The CDR3 sequence is 15 residues long. V lost 5 bases, J lost 5 bases, and 8 bases stayed unmatched. Germline CDR1 is SGHAT and CDR2 is FQNNGV. CDR3 amino acids: CASSPAGGPMETQYF. CDR3 coding DNA: TGTGCCAGCAGCCCAGCGGGAGGGCCAATGGAGACCCAGTACTTC.

The chain carries TRBV7-2 and TRBJ2-7, with D hard to call. This CDR3 is built from 16 residues. The ends were cut back, 1 base at V and 0 bases at J, with 13 bases in the middle. The V gene's germline CDR1 is SGHTA and CDR2 FQGNSA. CDR3 residues: CASSLGNYLASYEQYF. The CDR3 DNA follows: TGTGCCAGCAGCTTAGGCAATTACCTGGCCTCCTACGAGCAGTACTTC.

The gene calls are TRBV29-1 and TRBJ1-2; TRBD1 might be the D (6 bases). In germline, CDR1 is SQVTM, CDR2 ANQGSEA. The CDR3 runs to 13 residues. V lost 4 bases to trimming and J lost 0 bases, with 9 bases between them. CDR3 sequence reads: CSVGDIANYGYTF. Written as DNA, the CDR3 is TGCAGCGTTGGGGACATAGCTAACTATGGCTACACCTTC.

This clonotype came up many times. The CDR3 spells CASSSAGAGNEQFF. CDR3 coding DNA: TGTGCCAGTAGTAGCGCGGGAGCCGGCAATGAGCAGTTCTTC. The chain employs TRBV19 and TRBJ2-1; 7 bases map to TRBD2. This CDR3 is built from 14 residues. Germline V lookup: CDR1 LNHDA, CDR2 SQIVND (reference sequence). V trimming: 4 bases; J trimming: 6 bases; junction bases outside the gene matches: 6. Looking up the rest from reference TRBV19 and TRBJ2-1 gives the full variable domain: DGGITQSPKYLFRKEGQNVTLSCEQNLNHDAMYWYRQDPGQGLRLIYYSQIVNDFQKGDIAEGYSVSREKKESFPLTVTSAQKNPTAFYLCASSSAGAGNEQFFGPGTRLTVL.

The rearrangement uses TRBV7-2 and TRBJ2-7; D call uncertain. Trimming cost V 1 base and J 2 bases, with 9 bases left between them. Germline values: CDR1 SGHTA, CDR2 FQGNSA. This CDR3 is built from 14 residues. CDR3 in amino acids: CASSLVTAAYEQYF. The CDR3 nucleotides are TGTGCCAGCAGCTTAGTAACAGCCGCCTACGAGCAGTACTTC. Filled out from reference TRBV7-2 and TRBJ2-7, the complete variable domain reads GAGVSQSPSNKVTEKGKDVELRCDPISGHTALYWYRQSLGQGLEFLIYFQGNSAPDKSGLPSDRFSAERTGGSVSTLTIQRTQQEDSAVYLCASSLVTAAYEQYFGPGTRLTVT.

This clonotype has a handful of counts. CDR3 loop: CSALLGLASYEQYF. CDR3 sequence (DNA): TGCAGCGCCCTACTTGGGCTAGCGTCCTACGAGCAGTACTTC. J is TRBJ2-7 and V is TRBV29-1, with TRBD2 as a possible D gene (6 bases). This CDR3 region has 14 residues. Germline loops: CDR1 SQVTM, CDR2 ANQGSEA. The ends were cut back, 7 bases at V and 1 base at J, with 17 bases in the middle.

Many counts were recorded for this clonotype. The gene calls are TRBV5-4 and TRBJ2-7; D unclear. Trimming shortened V by 5 bases and J by 4 bases, and 10 bases separated the two germline ends. The germline CDR1 and CDR2 sequences are SGHNT and YYREEE (reference sequence). The CDR3 covers 12 residues. CDR3 protein: CASSSGRYEQYF. In nucleotides, the CDR3 is TGTGCCAGCAGTTCCGGACGGTACGAGCAGTACTTC.

Ten or more counts support this clonotype. The chain recombines TRBV6-2 or TRBV6-3 with TRBJ2-2, with no clear D. The V and J ends lost 0 bases and 0 bases respectively, with 8 bases between them. Per germline, CDR1 MNHEY and CDR2 SVGEGT. The CDR3 loop spans 16 amino acids. The CDR3 coding sequence is TGTGCCAGCAGTTACTCGAGTCTTCCGAACACCGGGGAGCTGTTTTTT. This gives the protein CASSYSSLPNTGELFF.

This clonotype came up a few times. The gene calls are TRBV20-1 and TRBJ2-1; no clear D gene. Germline CDR1 reads DFQATT; CDR2 reads SNEGSKA (reference sequence). The CDR3 sequence is 11 residues long. Between the trimmed V and J ends, which lost 8 bases and 0 bases, there was a span of 5 bases. This CDR3 is CSISSYNEQFF. The CDR3 nucleotides are TGCAGTATTTCCTCCTACAATGAGCAGTTCTTC.

In this sample, this clonotype turned up many times. The CDR3 spells CASFRGQTQYF. The CDR3 DNA is TGTGCCAGCTTTCGGGGTCAGACCCAGTACTTC. The chain is built from TRBV6-6 and TRBJ2-5; D is possibly TRBD2 (5 bases). Per germline, CDR1 MNHNY and CDR2 SVGAGI (reference sequence). The CDR3 length is 11 residues. The germline V and J ends were trimmed by 8 bases and 6 bases, with 10 bases remaining between them.

Here the CDR3 reads CASSQAGTSDYNEQFF. The CDR3 nucleotides read TGTGCCAGCAGCCAGGCCGGGACTAGCGACTACAATGAGCAGTTCTTC. The chain joins TRBV4-2 to TRBJ2-1; 10 bases map to TRBD2. The junction had 5 bases not matched to a gene; V was cut back by 3 bases and J by 3 bases. Germline loops: CDR1 LGHNA, CDR2 YNFKEQ. This CDR3 is built from 16 residues.

A word on this clonotype: Possible read error: a much larger clone is one base away. The rearrangement joins TRBV5-6 to TRBJ2-1; perhaps TRBD1 as D (6 bases). The CDR3 has 16 amino acids. The germline gives CDR1 SGHDT, CDR2 YYEEEE. CDR3 bases: TGTGCCAACAGCTTTACCGACAGGTTGACCTACAATGAGCAGTTCTTC. This translates into CANSFTDRLTYNEQFF.

This clonotype was seen a few times. The V gene is TRBV5-1, the J gene TRBJ2-3, with D possibly matching TRBD2 (6 bases). This CDR3 comprises 15 residues. The germline gives CDR1 SGHRS, CDR2 YFSETQ. Between the trimmed V and J ends, which lost 4 bases and 0 bases, there was a span of 12 bases. CDR3 in amino acids: CASSPGLLSTDTQYF. The DNA of the CDR3 is TGCGCCAGCAGCCCGGGACTCCTTAGCACAGATACGCAGTATTTT.

The genes are TRBV5-6 and TRBJ2-1; 8 bases map to TRBD1. The CDR3 contains 15 residues. The germline CDR1 and CDR2 sequences are SGHDT and YYEEEE. After removal of 4 bases from V and 0 bases from J, the junction contained 3 bases not matched to a gene. CDR3 DNA sequence: TGTGCCAGCAGCCCTACAGGGGGCTCCTACAATGAGCAGTTCTTC. Its translation: CASSPTGGSYNEQFF.

This clonotype was counted a few times. The chain is built from TRBV4-2 and TRBJ2-3; unclear D gene. This CDR3 comprises 14 residues. The germline V gene has CDR1 LGHNA and CDR2 YNFKEQ. Trimming cost V 4 bases and J 0 bases, with 8 bases left between them. This chain's CDR3 is CASSPEGSTDTQYF. Here the CDR3 DNA reads TGTGCCAGCAGCCCTGAAGGGAGCACAGATACGCAGTATTTT.

This clonotype was picked up many times. The rearrangement links TRBV5-1 to TRBJ2-3, with D maybe TRBD2 (5 bases). This CDR3 spans 15 amino acids. V lost 1 base and J lost 3, with 12 bases in between. Germline CDR1 reads SGHRS; CDR2 reads YFSETQ. The CDR3 loop is CASSLTGSYTDTQYF. CDR3 DNA sequence: TGCGCCAGCAGCTTGACGGGATCTTATACAGATACGCAGTATTTT.

The chain is built from TRBV11-3 and TRBJ2-3; D perhaps matches TRBD2 (6 bases). Per the germline V gene, CDR1 is SGHNT and CDR2 is YENEEA. V was cut by 1 base and J by 5 bases, with 10 bases left in between. The CDR3 length is 14 residues. The CDR3 region has the DNA TGTGCCAGCAGCTTAGGCGGGGCGGGAGATACGCAGTATTTT. It translates to CASSLGGAGDTQYF. Full variable domain (rest looked up from reference TRBV11-3 and TRBJ2-3): EAGVVQSPRYKIIEKKQPVAFWCNPISGHNTLYWYLQNLGQGPELLIRYENEEAVDDSQLPKDRFSAERLKGVDSTLKIQPAELGDSAVYLCASSLGGAGDTQYFGPGTRLTVL.

The V gene is TRBV11-2, the J gene TRBJ1-2, with D unresolved. Germline CDR1 and CDR2: SGHAT and FQNNGV. CDR3 size: 17 residues. Between the trimmed V and J ends, which lost 1 base and 6 bases, there was a span of 21 bases. The CDR3 loop reads CASSLGHGVDRSNGYTF. CDR3 DNA sequence: TGTGCCAGCAGCTTAGGGCACGGCGTAGATCGCTCTAATGGCTACACCTTC.